This T cell receptor beta chain was sequenced during a study of tumor-infiltrating lymphocytes in localized non-small cell lung cancer. Repertoires were generated with immunoSEQ multiplex PCR, while TCRdb's copy carries only in-frame clones and drops some. The sample has fewer than 13,000 clones; around 68% are singletons. Deletions cut 3 bases from V and 4 bases from J, with 21 bases between. Germline V gene lookup returns CDR1 LNHNV and CDR2 YYDKDF (reference sequence). The CDR3 covers 17 residues. The chain combines TRBV15 with TRBJ1-1; possibly TRBD1 for D (6 bases). The source material was lung tumor tissue. The source of this sequence is a human donor with non-small cell lung cancer. CDR3 residues: CATSREPRGRLGTEAFF. For the CDR3, the DNA is TGTGCCACCAGCAGGGAGCCGCGGGGGCGCTTGGGCACTGAAGCTTTCTTT.